The 12 T cell receptor beta chains presented below share a single source sample, sequenced in a study of T cell responses to AZD1222 COVID-19 vaccine (dated by TCRdb to 2020 to 2023). The sample's time point label is to be understood as: baseline before first vaccination. The library was built by means of the immunoSEQ multiplex PCR assay. Drawn from immuneACCESS, this table holds only the in-frame rearrangements with V and J called that TCRdb kept. Clones are partly lost; checked studies trace under half to an unresolved V gene and leave the rest unexplained. The sample includes roughly 130,000 clones, with about 88% observed a single time. The leading ten clones occupy 7.5% to 8% of the sample. The sample in question was peripheral blood, obtained on day 0 of AZD1222 vaccination. The receptor source for this set is an adult in good health.

The chain recombines TRBV10-3 with TRBJ2-3; D is perhaps TRBD2 (6 bases). From germline, CDR1 is ENHRY and CDR2 SYGVKD. The CDR3 totals 16 residues. Trimming stripped 7 bases from V and 0 bases from J, with 17 bases between. CDR3 nucleotide sequence: TGTGCCATCACTGTATCTCCTAGCGCAAGCACAGATACGCAGTATTTT. It translates to CAITVSPSASTDTQYF.

This chain links TRBV6-5 with TRBJ1-4; 7 bases are a match to TRBD1. Trimming removed 6 bases from V and 7 bases from J; junction bases left unmatched: 8. CDR1 MNHEY and CDR2 SVGAGI come from the germline V gene. This CDR3 region has 14 residues. As DNA, the CDR3 is TGTGCCAGCAGCACAGGGGTGTCGGCTGAAAAACTGTTTTTT. Translating gives CASSTGVSAEKLFF.

The chain combines TRBV5-4 with TRBJ2-1; D may be TRBD1 (6 bases). The CDR3 has 13 amino acids. Germline V CDR1 and CDR2: SGHNT, YYREEE (reference sequence). V dropped 4 bases and J dropped 9 bases, with 14 bases sitting between them. The CDR3 loop is CASSIQGSVEQFF. CDR3 bases: TGTGCCAGCAGCATACAGGGTTCTGTTGAGCAGTTCTTC.

This clone came up a few times. The chain combines TRBV7-9 with TRBJ1-1; D gene uncertain. CDR3 length: 12 residues. The V end lost 10 bases, the J end lost 1 base, and 10 bases lay between the germline ends. CDR1 and CDR2 (germline): SEHNR, FQNEAQ (reference sequence). The CDR3 DNA is TGTGCCAATAGGCGTGAGAACACTGAAGCTTTCTTT. It is translated as CANRRENTEAFF.

V is TRBV5-1 and J is TRBJ1-1, with 7 bases matching TRBD1. V shed 4 bases and J 4 bases; nucleotides not matched to a gene: 13. This CDR3 has 16 amino acids. Germline CDR1 is SGHRS and CDR2 is YFSETQ. CDR3 in amino acids: CASSQMTGLSSTEAFF. Here the CDR3 DNA reads TGCGCCAGCAGCCAGATGACAGGGTTAAGCAGCACTGAAGCTTTCTTT.

This chain uses TRBV10-3 with TRBJ1-6, with D perhaps matching TRBD1 (6 bases). Germline values: CDR1 ENHRY, CDR2 SYGVKD. The CDR3 runs to 14 residues. V lost 6 bases, J lost 8 bases, and 14 bases lay in between. The CDR3 reads CAISQGQSDSPLHF. The CDR3 region has the DNA TGTGCCATCAGCCAAGGACAGAGTGATTCACCCCTCCACTTT.

For this clone: Sequence at one end of the junction differs from germline and may be a read error. The V and J genes are TRBV30 and TRBJ2-3; D is unclear. Germline CDR1 reads GTSNPN; CDR2 reads SVGIG (reference sequence). The CDR3 covers 11 residues. Here the CDR3 DNA reads TGTGCCTGTAGTGGCTATTCTCAGCAGTATTTT. The encoded protein is CACSGYSQQYF.

The V and J genes are TRBV5-8 and TRBJ2-7, with 9 bases matching TRBD1. This CDR3 has 15 amino acids. After removal of 5 bases from V and 5 bases from J, the junction contained 11 bases not matched to a gene. Germline-derived CDR1 and CDR2 are SGHTS and YDEGEE. The CDR3 region is CASRRPGQGRHEQYF. The DNA of the CDR3 is TGTGCCAGCAGGCGGCCGGGACAGGGACGCCACGAGCAGTACTTC.

V is TRBV6-2 or TRBV6-3 and J is TRBJ1-5; D not resolved. This CDR3 contains 14 residues. V was pared by 2 bases and J by 5 bases, with 10 bases between. CDR1 and CDR2 (germline): MNHEY, SVGEGT. This chain's CDR3 is CASSYGPRYQPQHF. The CDR3 coding sequence is TGTGCCAGCAGTTACGGCCCGCGGTATCAGCCCCAGCATTTT.

The rearrangement uses TRBV18 and TRBJ2-1; D not resolved. The CDR3 runs to 16 residues. Between the trimmed V and J ends, which lost 2 bases and 0 bases, there was a span of 11 bases. Germline assignment: CDR1 KGHSH and CDR2 LQKENI. Written as DNA, the CDR3 is TGTGCCAGCTCACCAACGACTCCTAACTCCTACAATGAGCAGTTCTTC. It translates to CASSPTTPNSYNEQFF.

The rearrangement links TRBV19 to TRBJ2-1, with TRBD2 as a possible D gene (6 bases). Germline CDR1 and CDR2: LNHDA and SQIVND (reference sequence). Trimming shortened V by 2 bases and J by 5 bases, and 10 bases separated the two germline ends. CDR3 length: 14 amino acids. CDR3 amino acids: CASSITGENNEQFF. CDR3 bases: TGTGCCAGTAGTATAACGGGAGAGAACAATGAGCAGTTCTTC.

The J gene is TRBJ2-3, the V gene TRBV27, with D possibly being TRBD2 (6 bases). CDR1 and CDR2 (germline): MNHEY, SMNVEV (reference sequence). The CDR3 has 15 residues. The V end was cut by 7 bases, the J end by 2 bases, with 16 bases between. The CDR3 sequence is CASTRLSGNTDTQYF. The CDR3 nucleotides are TGTGCCAGCACCCGACTTAGCGGAAACACAGATACGCAGTATTTT.